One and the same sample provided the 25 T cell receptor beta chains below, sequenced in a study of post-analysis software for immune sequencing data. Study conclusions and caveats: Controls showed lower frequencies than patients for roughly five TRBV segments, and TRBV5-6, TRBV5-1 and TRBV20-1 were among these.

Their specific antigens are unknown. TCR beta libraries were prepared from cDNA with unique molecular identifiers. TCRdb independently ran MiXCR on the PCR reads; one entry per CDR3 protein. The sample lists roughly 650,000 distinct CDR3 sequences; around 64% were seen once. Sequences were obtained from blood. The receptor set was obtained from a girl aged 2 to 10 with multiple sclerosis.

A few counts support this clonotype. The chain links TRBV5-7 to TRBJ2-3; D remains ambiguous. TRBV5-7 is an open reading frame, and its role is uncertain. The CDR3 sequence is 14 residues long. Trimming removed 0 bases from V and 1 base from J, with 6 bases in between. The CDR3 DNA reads TGTGCCAGCAGCTTGGAGTTTGGCACAGATACGCAGTATTTT. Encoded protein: CASSLEFGTDTQYF.

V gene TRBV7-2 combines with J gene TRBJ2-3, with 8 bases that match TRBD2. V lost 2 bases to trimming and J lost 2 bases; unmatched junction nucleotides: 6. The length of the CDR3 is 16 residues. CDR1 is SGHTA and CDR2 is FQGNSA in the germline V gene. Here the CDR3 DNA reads TGTGCCAGCAGCTTATATCTAGCGGGCCTCACAGATACGCAGTATTTT. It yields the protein CASSLYLAGLTDTQYF.

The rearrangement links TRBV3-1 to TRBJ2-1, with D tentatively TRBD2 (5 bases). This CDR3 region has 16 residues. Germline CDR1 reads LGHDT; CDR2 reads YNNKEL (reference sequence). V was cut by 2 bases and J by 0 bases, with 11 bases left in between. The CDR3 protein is CASSQLSGSSYNEQFF. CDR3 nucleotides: TGTGCCAGCAGCCAACTGAGCGGTAGCTCCTACAATGAGCAGTTCTTC.

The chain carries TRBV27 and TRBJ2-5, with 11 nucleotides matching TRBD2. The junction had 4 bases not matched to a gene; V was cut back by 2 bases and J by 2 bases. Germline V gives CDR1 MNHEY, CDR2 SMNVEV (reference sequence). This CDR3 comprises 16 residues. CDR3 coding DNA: TGTGCCAGCAGTTTAACGGGACTAGCGGAACAAGAGACCCAGTACTTC. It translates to CASSLTGLAEQETQYF.

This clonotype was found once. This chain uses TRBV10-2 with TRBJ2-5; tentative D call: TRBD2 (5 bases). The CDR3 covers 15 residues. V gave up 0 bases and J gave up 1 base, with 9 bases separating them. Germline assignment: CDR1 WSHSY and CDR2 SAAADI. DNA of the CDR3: TGCGCCAGCAGTGAGTCGAGGGCAGCCCAAGAGACCCAGTACTTC. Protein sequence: CASSESRAAQETQYF.

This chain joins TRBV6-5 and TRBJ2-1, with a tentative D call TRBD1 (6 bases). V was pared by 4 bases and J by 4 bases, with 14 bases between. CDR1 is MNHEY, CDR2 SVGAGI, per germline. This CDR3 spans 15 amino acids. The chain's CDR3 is CASSSRGTSYNEQFF. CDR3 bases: TGTGCCAGCAGTTCGAGGGGGACCTCGTACAATGAGCAGTTCTTC.

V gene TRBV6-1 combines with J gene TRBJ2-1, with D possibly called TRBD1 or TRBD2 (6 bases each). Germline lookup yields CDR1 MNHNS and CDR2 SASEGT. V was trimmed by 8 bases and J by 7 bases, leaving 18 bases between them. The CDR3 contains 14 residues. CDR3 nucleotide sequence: TGTGCCAGCTATAGGTCGGGGGCTGAAAATGAGCAGTTCTTC. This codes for CASYRSGAENEQFF.

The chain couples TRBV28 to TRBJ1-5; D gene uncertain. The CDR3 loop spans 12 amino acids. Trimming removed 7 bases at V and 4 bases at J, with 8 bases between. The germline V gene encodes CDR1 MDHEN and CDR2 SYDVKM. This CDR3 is CASTWSNQPQHF. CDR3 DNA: TGTGCCAGCACCTGGTCGAATCAGCCCCAGCATTTT.

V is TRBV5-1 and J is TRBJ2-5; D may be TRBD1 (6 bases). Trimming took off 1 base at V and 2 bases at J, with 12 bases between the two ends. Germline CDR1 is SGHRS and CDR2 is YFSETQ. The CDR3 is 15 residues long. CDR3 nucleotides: TGCGCCAGCAGCTTGAGACAGGTGGCACAAGAGACCCAGTACTTC. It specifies CASSLRQVAQETQYF.

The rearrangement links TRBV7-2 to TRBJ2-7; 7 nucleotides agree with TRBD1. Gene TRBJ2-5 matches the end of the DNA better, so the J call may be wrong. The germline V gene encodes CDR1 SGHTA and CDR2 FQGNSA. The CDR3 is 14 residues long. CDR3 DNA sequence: TGTGCCAGCAGCTCCGCAAGGGGGCTAGAGACCCAGTACTTC. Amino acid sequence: CASSSARGLETQYF.

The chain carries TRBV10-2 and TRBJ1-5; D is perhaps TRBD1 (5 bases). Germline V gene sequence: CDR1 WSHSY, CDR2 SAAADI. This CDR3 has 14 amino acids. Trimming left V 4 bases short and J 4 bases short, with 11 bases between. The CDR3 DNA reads TGCGCCAGCAGTGCCAGGGAAAAAAATCAGCCCCAGCATTTT. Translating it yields CASSAREKNQPQHF.

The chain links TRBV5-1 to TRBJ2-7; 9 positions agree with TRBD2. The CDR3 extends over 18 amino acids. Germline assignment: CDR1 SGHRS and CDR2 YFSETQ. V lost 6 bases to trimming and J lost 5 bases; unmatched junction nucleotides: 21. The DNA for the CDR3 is TGCGCCAGCAACCGGTGGTTGCGGGAGGGTTGGAGTCGAGACGAGCAGTACTTC. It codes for CASNRWLREGWSRDEQYF.

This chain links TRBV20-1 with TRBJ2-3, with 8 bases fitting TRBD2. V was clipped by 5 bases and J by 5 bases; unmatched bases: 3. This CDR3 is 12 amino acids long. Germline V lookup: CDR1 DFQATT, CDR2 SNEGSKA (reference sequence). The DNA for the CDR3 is TGCAGTGCTGCAGCGGGGGTAGATACGCAGTATTTT. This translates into CSAAAGVDTQYF.

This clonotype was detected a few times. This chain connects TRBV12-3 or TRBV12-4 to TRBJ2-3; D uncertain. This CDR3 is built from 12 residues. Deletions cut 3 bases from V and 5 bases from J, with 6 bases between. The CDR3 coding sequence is TGTGCCAGCAGTTTTTCGGTAGATACGCAGTATTTT. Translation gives CASSFSVDTQYF.

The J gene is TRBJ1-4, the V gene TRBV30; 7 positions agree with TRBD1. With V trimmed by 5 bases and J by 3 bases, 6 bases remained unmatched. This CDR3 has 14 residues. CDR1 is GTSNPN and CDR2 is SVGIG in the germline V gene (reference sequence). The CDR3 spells CAWQGDGSNEKLFF. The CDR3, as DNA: TGTGCCTGGCAGGGGGACGGCTCTAATGAAAAACTGTTTTTT.

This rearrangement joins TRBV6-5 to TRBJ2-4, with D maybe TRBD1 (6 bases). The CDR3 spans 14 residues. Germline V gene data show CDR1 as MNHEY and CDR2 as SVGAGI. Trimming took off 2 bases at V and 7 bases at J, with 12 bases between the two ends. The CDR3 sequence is CASSYQAGDNIQYF. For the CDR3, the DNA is TGTGCCAGCAGTTACCAGGCAGGGGACAACATTCAGTACTTC.

CDR3 nucleotides: TGTGCCAGCAGCCCGTGGAATCGGGACATTCAGTACTTC. Amino acid sequence: CASSPWNRDIQYF. This rearrangement joins TRBV14 to TRBJ2-4, with D uncertain. The germline CDR1 and CDR2 sequences are SGHDN and FVKESK. The CDR3 covers 13 residues. Trimming took off 4 bases at V and 8 bases at J, with 12 bases between the two ends.

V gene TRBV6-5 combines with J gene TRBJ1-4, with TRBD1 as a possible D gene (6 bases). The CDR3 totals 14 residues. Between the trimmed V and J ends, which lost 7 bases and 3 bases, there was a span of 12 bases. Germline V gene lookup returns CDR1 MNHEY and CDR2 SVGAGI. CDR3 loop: CASTEGGANEKLFF. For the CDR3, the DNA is TGTGCCAGCACCGAGGGGGGGGCTAATGAAAAACTGTTTTTT.

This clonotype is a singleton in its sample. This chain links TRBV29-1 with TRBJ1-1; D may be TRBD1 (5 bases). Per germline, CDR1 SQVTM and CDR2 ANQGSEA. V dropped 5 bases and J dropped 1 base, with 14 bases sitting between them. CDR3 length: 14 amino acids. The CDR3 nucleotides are TGCAGCGTTTTGGGGGTAGACAGGAACACTGAAGCTTTCTTT. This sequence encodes CSVLGVDRNTEAFF.

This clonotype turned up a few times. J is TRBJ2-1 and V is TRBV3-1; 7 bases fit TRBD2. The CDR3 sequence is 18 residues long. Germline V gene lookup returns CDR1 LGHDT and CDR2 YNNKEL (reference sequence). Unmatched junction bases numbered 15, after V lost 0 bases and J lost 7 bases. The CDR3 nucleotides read TGTGCCAGCAGCCAAGATCCGGCGGGAGAAGACGTCGGGAATGAGCAGTTCTTC. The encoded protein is CASSQDPAGEDVGNEQFF.

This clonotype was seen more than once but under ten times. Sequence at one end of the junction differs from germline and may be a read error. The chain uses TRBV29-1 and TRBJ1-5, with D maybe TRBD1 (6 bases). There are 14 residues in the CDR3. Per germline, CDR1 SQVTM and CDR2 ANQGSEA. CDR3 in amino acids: CSVKTDSSNQPQHF. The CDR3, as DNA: TGCAGCGTTAAGACGGACAGTAGCAACCAGCCCCAGCATTTT.

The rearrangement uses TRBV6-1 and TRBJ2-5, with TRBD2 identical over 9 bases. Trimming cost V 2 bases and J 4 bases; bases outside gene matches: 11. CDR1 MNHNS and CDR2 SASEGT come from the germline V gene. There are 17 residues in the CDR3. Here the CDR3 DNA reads TGTGCCAGCAGTGAATTTCCCAGCGGGGGGCCAGGAGAGACCCAGTACTTC. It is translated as CASSEFPSGGPGETQYF.

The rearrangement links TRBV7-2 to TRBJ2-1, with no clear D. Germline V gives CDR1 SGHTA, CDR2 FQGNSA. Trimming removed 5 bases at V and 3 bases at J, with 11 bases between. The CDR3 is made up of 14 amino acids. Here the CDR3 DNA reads TGTGCCAGCAGCCGCCGAAGAGACTACAATGAGCAGTTCTTC. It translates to CASSRRRDYNEQFF.

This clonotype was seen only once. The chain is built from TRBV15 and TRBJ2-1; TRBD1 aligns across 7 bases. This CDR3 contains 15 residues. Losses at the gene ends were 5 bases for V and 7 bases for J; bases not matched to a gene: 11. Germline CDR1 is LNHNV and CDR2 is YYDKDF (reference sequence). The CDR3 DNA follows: TGTGCCACCAGCTCACGACAGGGATCGAGAAATGAGCAGTTCTTC. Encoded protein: CATSSRQGSRNEQFF.

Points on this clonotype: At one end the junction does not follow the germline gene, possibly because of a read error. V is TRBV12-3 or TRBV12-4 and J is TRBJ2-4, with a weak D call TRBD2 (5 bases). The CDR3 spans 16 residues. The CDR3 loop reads CASSPRIASLGNIRYF. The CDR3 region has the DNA TGTGCCAGCAGTCCCCGCATAGCTAGCCTGGGAAACATTCGGTACTTC.